This T cell receptor (beta chain) was found in a study of identifying expanded T cells in peripheral blood. Study observations and caveats: Differentially abundant clones: 1 to 1.5 between replicates, 16.4 at roughly 15 days, under 25 at four.

Collection occurred without any documented infections or immune events in donors. A note on this clone: Its antigen is still unknown.

TCRdb's table, derived via immunoSEQ multiplex PCR, lists solely in-frame clones and lacks some. The sample has approximately 75,000 clones, roughly nine tenths seen once; the top ten hold around 3%. V gave up 5 bases and J gave up 8 bases; unmatched junction bases: 6. Germline CDR1 SGHTA, CDR2 FQGNSA. This CDR3 spans 13 amino acids. This TCR derives from a person aged 18 to 75 in good health. V and J are TRBV7-2 and TRBJ1-2; 9 bases map to TRBD1. Sequenced input: blood. CDR3 residues: CASSVRDRDGYTF. CDR3 coding DNA: TGTGCCAGCAGCGTCCGGGACAGGGACGGCTACACCTTC.